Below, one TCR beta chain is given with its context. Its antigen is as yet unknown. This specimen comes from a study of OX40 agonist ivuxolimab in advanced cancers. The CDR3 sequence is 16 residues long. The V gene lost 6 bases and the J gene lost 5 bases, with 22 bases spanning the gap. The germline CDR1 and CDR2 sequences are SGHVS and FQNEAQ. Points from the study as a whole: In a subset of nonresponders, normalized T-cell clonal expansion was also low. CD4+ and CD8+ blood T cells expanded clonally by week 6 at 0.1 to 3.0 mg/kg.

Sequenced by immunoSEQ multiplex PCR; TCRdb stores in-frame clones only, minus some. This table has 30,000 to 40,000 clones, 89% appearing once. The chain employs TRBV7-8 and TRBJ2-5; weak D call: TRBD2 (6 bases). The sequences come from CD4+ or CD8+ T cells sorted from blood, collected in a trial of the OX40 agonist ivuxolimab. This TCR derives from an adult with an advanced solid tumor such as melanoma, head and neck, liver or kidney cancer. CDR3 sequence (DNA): TGTGCCAGCAGAGTCCTTTTGGGGGGAATTGGGGAGACCCAGTACTTC. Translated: CASRVLLGGIGETQYF.